This T cell receptor (beta chain) was obtained from a study of blood T cell repertoires in COVID-19. Method: immunoSEQ multiplex PCR; TCRdb's copy keeps in-frame clones and lacks some. In the table there are approximately 250,000 clones, around nine tenths of which are singletons. With 4 bases clipped from V and 4 bases from J, the junction kept 19 bases outside the gene matches. Germline loops: CDR1 SGHTA, CDR2 FQGNSA. The CDR3 runs to 19 residues. This sequence joins TRBV7-2 and TRBJ2-3; 8 positions match TRBD2. Sequenced input: peripheral blood. The sequence came from an older woman who had recovered from COVID-19. CDR3: CASSSPQSGGHRTSDTQYF. CDR3 nucleotide sequence: TGTGCCAGCAGCTCCCCACAGAGCGGGGGCCACAGAACCTCAGATACGCAGTATTTT.